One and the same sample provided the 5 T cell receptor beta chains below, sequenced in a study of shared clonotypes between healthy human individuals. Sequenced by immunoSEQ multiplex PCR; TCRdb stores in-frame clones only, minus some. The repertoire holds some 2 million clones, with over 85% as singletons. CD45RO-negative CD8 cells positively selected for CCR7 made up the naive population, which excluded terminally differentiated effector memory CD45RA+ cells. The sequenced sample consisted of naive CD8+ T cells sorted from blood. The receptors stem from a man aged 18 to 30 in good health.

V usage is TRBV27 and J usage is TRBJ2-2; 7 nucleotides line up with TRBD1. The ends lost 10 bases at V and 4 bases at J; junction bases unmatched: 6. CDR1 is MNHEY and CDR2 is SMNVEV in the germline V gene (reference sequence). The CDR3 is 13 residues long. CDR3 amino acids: CATTGVRTGELFF. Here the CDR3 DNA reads TGTGCCACCACAGGGGTTCGCACCGGGGAGCTGTTTTTT.

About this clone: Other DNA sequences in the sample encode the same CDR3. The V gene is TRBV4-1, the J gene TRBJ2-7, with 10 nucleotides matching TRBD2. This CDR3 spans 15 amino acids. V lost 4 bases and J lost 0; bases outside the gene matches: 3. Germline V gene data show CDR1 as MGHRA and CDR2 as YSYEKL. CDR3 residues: CASSPRTSGSYEQYF. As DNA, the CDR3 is TGCGCCAGCAGCCCTAGGACTAGCGGCTCCTACGAGCAGTACTTC.

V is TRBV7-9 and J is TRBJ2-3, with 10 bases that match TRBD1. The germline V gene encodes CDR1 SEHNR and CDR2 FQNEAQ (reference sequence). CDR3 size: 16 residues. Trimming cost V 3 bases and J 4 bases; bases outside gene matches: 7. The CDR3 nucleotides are TGTGCCAGCAGCTTCCTATTTGGACAGGGGGCAGATACGCAGTATTTT. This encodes CASSFLFGQGADTQYF.

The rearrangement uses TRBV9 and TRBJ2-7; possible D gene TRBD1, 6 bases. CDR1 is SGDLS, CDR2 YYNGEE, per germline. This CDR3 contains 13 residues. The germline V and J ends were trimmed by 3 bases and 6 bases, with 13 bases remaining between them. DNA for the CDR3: TGTGCCAGCAGCGATTACAGGGAATCCGAGCAGTACTTC. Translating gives CASSDYRESEQYF. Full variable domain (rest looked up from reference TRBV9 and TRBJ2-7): DSGVTQTPKHLITATGQRVTLRCSPRSGDLSVYWYQQSLDQGLQFLIQYYNGEERAKGNILERFSAQQFPDLHSELNLSSLELGDSALYFCASSDYRESEQYFGPGTRLTVT.

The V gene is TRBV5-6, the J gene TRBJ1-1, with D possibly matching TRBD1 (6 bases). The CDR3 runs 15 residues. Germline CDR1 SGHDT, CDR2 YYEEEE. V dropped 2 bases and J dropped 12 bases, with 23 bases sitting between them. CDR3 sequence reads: CASSLNGQLGGPSFF. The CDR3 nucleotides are TGTGCCAGCAGCTTAAATGGACAGCTTGGAGGTCCGTCTTTCTTT.